The 8 T cell receptor beta chains in this list originate from one sample, sequenced in a study of shared clonotypes between healthy human individuals. Naivety among CD8 cells was defined by CD45RO negativity and positive CCR7 selection, thereby excluding terminally differentiated effector memory CD45RA+ cells. Some clones are missing from TCRdb's copy, which holds only in-frame ones; the method was immunoSEQ multiplex PCR. The sample lists about 750,000 clones, about 92% occurring once. Sequencing input: naive CD8+ T cells sorted from blood. Receptors originate from a man aged 25-45 years in good health.

V gene TRBV5-1 combines with J gene TRBJ2-3; no reliable D call. Germline V gives CDR1 SGHRS, CDR2 YFSETQ. The CDR3 spans 15 residues. V lost 0 bases and J lost 0, with 8 bases in between. The DNA of the CDR3 is TGCGCCAGCAGCTTGGGCCTGATGAGCACAGATACGCAGTATTTT. Translation: CASSLGLMSTDTQYF.

This clone was seen a single time. The rearrangement links TRBV29-1 to TRBJ1-2; 8 bases agree with TRBD1. Germline V CDR1 and CDR2: SQVTM, ANQGSEA. V trimming: 0 bases; J trimming: 0 bases; junction bases outside the gene matches: 12. The CDR3 runs to 18 residues. The CDR3 protein is CSVEDLDRGPDTNYGYTF. The CDR3 coding sequence is TGCAGCGTTGAAGATCTAGACAGGGGACCCGACACTAACTATGGCTACACCTTC.

V usage is TRBV6-1 and J usage is TRBJ2-5; D possibly corresponds to TRBD1 (5 bases). Trimming cost V 3 bases and J 2 bases, with 28 bases left between them. The CDR3 length is 20 residues. Germline loops: CDR1 MNHNS, CDR2 SASEGT. CDR3 sequence: CASSDLSTTLTASFQETQYF. CDR3 nucleotide sequence: TGTGCCAGCAGTGACCTTTCTACTACTTTGACAGCCTCTTTTCAAGAGACCCAGTACTTC.

The chain links TRBV5-4 to TRBJ2-2; D is uncertain. V shed 0 bases and J shed 9 bases, with 9 bases lying between them. This CDR3 spans 13 amino acids. Germline V gene data show CDR1 as SGHNT and CDR2 as YYREEE (reference sequence). DNA of the CDR3: TGTGCCAGCAGCTTGGATCTGGCCCGGGAGCTGTTTTTT. This gives the protein CASSLDLARELFF.

The chain has TRBV27 and TRBJ1-4; D unclear. There are 14 residues in the CDR3. Trimming removed 0 bases from V and 8 bases from J, with 10 bases in between. CDR1 and CDR2 (germline): MNHEY, SMNVEV (reference sequence). CDR3: CASSLSGFREKLFF. DNA for the CDR3: TGTGCCAGCAGTTTATCAGGGTTCAGGGAAAAACTGTTTTTT.

This clone was observed a single time. The chain carries TRBV29-1 and TRBJ2-1, with a possible D match to TRBD1 (5 bases). Germline CDR1 reads SQVTM; CDR2 reads ANQGSEA. The germline V and J ends were trimmed by 8 bases and 0 bases, with 14 bases remaining between them. The CDR3 is made up of 14 amino acids. Written as DNA, the CDR3 is TGCAGCATAGAAGGGGTGAGCTCCTACAATGAGCAGTTCTTC. This sequence encodes CSIEGVSSYNEQFF.

J is TRBJ2-7 and V is TRBV4-3; D is perhaps TRBD2 (6 bases). Germline V gene data show CDR1 as LGHNA and CDR2 as YSLEER. The CDR3 is 16 residues long. V shed 5 bases and J shed 2 bases, with 19 bases lying between them. The CDR3 DNA sequence: TGCGCCAGCAGCTCCCGAACCGGCCGGGGGACCTACGAGCAGTACTTC. Its translation: CASSSRTGRGTYEQYF.

The chain has TRBV5-1 and TRBJ2-7, with D unresolved. CDR3 size: 14 residues. The V end was cut by 4 bases, the J end by 2 bases, with 13 bases between. The germline V gene has CDR1 SGHRS and CDR2 YFSETQ. CDR3 in DNA: TGCGCCAGCAGCCCAGACACTAAACCCTACGAGCAGTACTTC. Its protein is CASSPDTKPYEQYF.